This TCR beta chain came from a study of T-cell memory formation after mild COVID-19. The overall study: Largely, TCR clusters stayed within a single donor.

Germline lookup yields CDR1 SQVTM and CDR2 ANQGSEA. The CDR3 is made up of 13 amino acids. V trimming: 6 bases; J trimming: 7 bases; junction bases outside the gene matches: 9. This clonotype was counted between two and nine times. Its antigen is still unknown. The study's findings and limits: Clones contracting across day 15 to 85 had a balanced CD4/CD8 profile; later expanding clones leaned CD4+. Certain responding clones were present in pre-infection memory, suggesting participation of cross-reactive memory.

Constant-segment primers served in 5'RACE that generated TCR alpha and TCR beta cDNA libraries bearing sample barcodes and UMIs. TCRdb redid the calling of the 5' RACE reads with MiXCR, one entry per CDR3 protein. The profile shows 350,000 or so distinct CDR3 sequences, roughly 19% of them singletons. The chain carries TRBV29-1 and TRBJ2-4; TRBD2 aligns across 7 bases. The sequencing input was PBMCs or a T cell subset sorted from them (not recorded which). This TCR was recovered from a man younger than 30 who had mild COVID-19 (a few samples of this study predate the infection). Cell type and time point are not known. The CDR3 reads CSVRTMGGNIQYF. DNA for the CDR3: TGCAGCGTGCGGACTATGGGGGGGAACATTCAGTACTTC.